These 30 T cell receptor beta chains originate from one sample sequenced in a study of glioma-infiltrating T cells. Amplification of TCR alpha and beta CDR3 regions from RNA used iRepertoire nested multiplex PCR. TCRdb reprocessed the multiplex PCR reads with MiXCR, giving one entry per CDR3 protein. This table has about 130,000 distinct CDR3 sequences, roughly 24% appearing once. Specimen: glioma tissue, nonneoplastic brain tissue, or PBMCs (not recorded which). The receptors were gathered from a human donor with low-grade glioma or glioblastoma, undergoing nonglioma brain surgery, or in good health (not recorded which).

This clonotype was seen ten or more times. This chain links TRBV20-1 with TRBJ1-5; D uncertain. With 1 base removed from V and 3 bases from J, the gap between germline ends came to 4 bases. Germline V gene lookup returns CDR1 DFQATT and CDR2 SNEGSKA (reference sequence). The CDR3 sequence is 12 residues long. CDR3 coding DNA: TGCAGTGCTAGAGGGTTCAATCAGCCCCAGCATTTT. Its protein is CSARGFNQPQHF.

This clonotype was picked up many times. The CDR3 region is CATTTSPGANVLTF. CDR3 DNA sequence: TGTGCCACAACCACTAGTCCCGGGGCCAACGTCCTGACTTTC. This chain joins TRBV28 and TRBJ2-6, with D possibly being TRBD2 (5 bases). Trimming pared 10 bases from V and 4 bases from J, leaving 14 bases between. In germline, CDR1 is MDHEN, CDR2 SYDVKM. The CDR3 runs 14 residues.

This clonotype was detected ten times or more. The genes are TRBV20-1 and TRBJ2-5; the match to TRBD2 covers 9 bases. There are 14 residues in the CDR3. Germline CDR1 is DFQATT and CDR2 is SNEGSKA (reference sequence). V was pared by 3 bases and J by 5 bases, with 7 bases of the junction left unmatched. The CDR3 is CSASPGLARETQYF. The DNA for the CDR3 is TGCAGTGCTAGTCCGGGACTAGCCAGGGAGACCCAGTACTTC.

Many counts were recorded for this clonotype. The chain employs TRBV7-2 and TRBJ1-2; D not resolved. The V end was cut by 1 base, the J end by 0 bases, with 18 bases between. Per germline, CDR1 SGHTA and CDR2 FQGNSA. This CDR3 contains 18 residues. The CDR3 reads CASSLVVGFQRPNYGYTF. CDR3 nucleotide sequence: TGTGCCAGCAGCTTAGTCGTGGGGTTCCAAAGACCTAACTATGGCTACACCTTC.

This clonotype was observed many times. The chain employs TRBV4-1 and TRBJ1-5; 7 nucleotides align to TRBD1. From germline, CDR1 is MGHRA and CDR2 YSYEKL. There are 17 residues in the CDR3. V lost 3 bases and J lost 3; bases outside the gene matches: 11. The CDR3 coding sequence is TGCGCCAGCAGCCAGCCTAGACAGGGACTTAACAATCAGCCCCAGCATTTT. This translates into CASSQPRQGLNNQPQHF.

About this clonotype: Lacking the conserved final phenylalanine or tryptophan, this CDR3 likely reflects a read error. This chain joins TRBV18 and TRBJ2-7; possibly TRBD1 for D (5 bases). The germline CDR1 and CDR2 sequences are KGHSH and LQKENI. Trimming cost V 0 bases and J 0 bases, with 12 bases left between them. The CDR3 contains 16 residues. The chain's CDR3 is CASSPPGYRSSYEQYL. CDR3 DNA sequence: TGTGCCAGCTCACCACCAGGTTACAGGAGCTCCTACGAGCAGTACTTA.

About this clonotype itself: This clone may be a read error of a much larger clone one base away. This chain links TRBV20-1 with TRBJ1-4; the match to TRBD1 covers 7 bases. Per germline, CDR1 DFQATT and CDR2 SNEGSKA (reference sequence). CDR3 length equals 11 residues. CDR3 sequence (DNA): TGCGGTGCTCGGGACCGGACAGGACTGTTTTTT. This gives the protein CGARDRTGLFF.

In this sample, this clonotype turned up many times. The V gene is TRBV11-2, the J gene TRBJ1-2, with 7 bases that match TRBD1. CDR1 SGHAT and CDR2 FQNNGV come from the germline V gene. After removal of 0 bases from V and 6 bases from J, the junction contained 7 bases not matched to a gene. The length of the CDR3 is 15 residues. The CDR3, as DNA: TGTGCCAGCAGCTTAGAGGGACAGCCTCGGGATGGCTACACCTTC. Amino acids: CASSLEGQPRDGYTF.

In DNA, the CDR3 is TGCGCCAGCAGCTTGGTTAACTACGAGCAGTACTTC. It codes for CASSLVNYEQYF. The chain is built from TRBV5-1 and TRBJ2-7; D gene uncertain. This CDR3 has 12 amino acids. Trimming stripped 0 bases from V and 3 bases from J, with 4 bases between. From germline, CDR1 is SGHRS and CDR2 YFSETQ.

This clonotype was seen at least ten times. J is TRBJ1-5 and V is TRBV27; no reliable D call. V lost 5 bases and J 2 bases, leaving 7 bases between the germline ends. The CDR3 is made up of 13 amino acids. Germline V gene lookup returns CDR1 MNHEY and CDR2 SMNVEV (reference sequence). DNA of the CDR3: TGTGCCAGCAGTCTGTGGGGCAATCAGCCCCAGCATTTT. Its translation is CASSLWGNQPQHF.

In the case of this clonotype: Its ends do not fully match the called genes, so a read error is possible. The rearrangement joins TRBV11-2 to TRBJ2-3; the D call may be TRBD1 or TRBD2 (5 bases each). CDR1 SGHAT and CDR2 FQNNGV come from the germline V gene. This CDR3 has 16 residues. CDR3: CARRWGLAGGLAPPSF. CDR3 nucleotide sequence: TGTGCCCGCCGCTGGGGCCTCGCGGGCGGGCTTGCTCCGCCGTCTTTT.

This clonotype occurred a few times. This could be a read error, since a much larger clone is one nucleotide away. V is TRBV7-2 and J is TRBJ2-2; D unclear. CDR1 and CDR2 from the germline V gene are SGHTA and FQGNSA. The CDR3 runs to 16 residues. The CDR3 coding sequence is TGTGCCAGCCGCTTAGAAAGAAATCTGTGGGCCGGGGAGCTGTTTTTT. Encoded protein: CASRLERNLWAGELFF.

This clonotype has a handful of counts. J is TRBJ1-1 and V is TRBV30, with no clear D. The CDR3 sequence is 14 residues long. Per the germline V gene, CDR1 is GTSNPN and CDR2 is SVGIG (reference sequence). V was trimmed by 2 bases and J by 7 bases, leaving 17 bases between them. The DNA of the CDR3 is TGTGCCTGGAGTACTGCGGGTACTAGCCGTGAAGCTTTCTTT. It is translated as CAWSTAGTSREAFF.

On this clonotype itself: The conserved closing phenylalanine or tryptophan is absent in this CDR3, likely reflecting a read error. The chain is built from TRBV12-3 or TRBV12-4 and TRBJ1-1; the D is unclear. The CDR3 loop spans 15 amino acids. V gave up 5 bases and J gave up 6 bases, with 19 bases separating them. This chain's CDR3 is CASSPRTQASAEAFI. The CDR3 nucleotides are TGTGCCAGCAGTCCCCGGACTCAGGCGAGTGCTGAAGCTTTCATT.

This clonotype was counted ten times or more. V and J are TRBV20-1 and TRBJ2-5; perhaps TRBD1 as D (6 bases). Looked up from germline, CDR1 is DFQATT and CDR2 is SNEGSKA (reference sequence). CDR3 length: 13 amino acids. V was cut by 6 bases and J by 1 base, with 12 bases left in between. CDR3 sequence: CSAQTGFQETQYF. Written as DNA, the CDR3 is TGCAGTGCACAGACAGGTTTCCAAGAGACCCAGTACTTC.

This clonotype was seen just once. This could be a read error, since a much larger clone is one nucleotide away. The chain has TRBV7-6 and TRBJ2-1, with 10 bases lining up with TRBD2. CDR3 length equals 12 residues. Per the germline V gene, CDR1 is SGHVS and CDR2 is FNYEAQ. After removal of 4 bases from V and 9 bases from J, the junction contained 0 bases not matched to a gene. The CDR3, as DNA: TGTGCCAGCAGCTGGACTAGCGGTGAGCAGTTCTTC. Translated, it gives CASSWTSGEQFF.

This clonotype was seen many times. The J gene is TRBJ1-2, the V gene TRBV7-6; D might be TRBD1 (5 bases). V dropped 5 bases and J dropped 8 bases, with 18 bases sitting between them. CDR1 and CDR2 from the germline V gene are SGHVS and FNYEAQ. The length of the CDR3 is 14 residues. DNA of the CDR3: TGTGCCAGCAGCCCGCCGGGGCTTACAACGGGCTACACCTTC. The encoded protein is CASSPPGLTTGYTF.

At least ten counts were recorded for this clonotype. The rearrangement links TRBV27 to TRBJ2-3, with 8 bases aligning to TRBD1. There are 14 residues in the CDR3. V dropped 5 bases and J dropped 6; count of bases not matched to a gene: 7. The germline V gene encodes CDR1 MNHEY and CDR2 SMNVEV (reference sequence). CDR3 nucleotide sequence: TGTGCCAGCAGTGGACAGGGTATTATGGATACGCAGTATTTT. It translates to CASSGQGIMDTQYF.

Regarding this clonotype: Its ends do not fully match the called genes, so a read error is possible. V and J are TRBV18 and TRBJ1-6; D remains unclear. From germline, CDR1 is KGHSH and CDR2 LQKENI. CDR3 length: 15 residues. In DNA, the CDR3 is TGTGCCATCTCACCTCGAAGTGATTATAATTCACCCCTCCACTTT. It specifies CAISPRSDYNSPLHF. The full variable domain, rest sourced from reference TRBV18 and TRBJ1-6, is NAGVMQNPRHLVRRRGQEARLRCSPMKGHSHVYWYRQLPEEGLKFMVYLQKENIIDESGMPKERFSAEFPKEGPSILRIQQVVRGDSAAYFCAISPRSDYNSPLHFGNGTRLTVT.

There are many counts of this clonotype. The junction departs from the called germline gene at one end, perhaps through a read error. This chain connects TRBV7-9 to TRBJ2-1; a possible D gene is TRBD2 (5 bases). The CDR3 sequence is 11 residues long. Germline loops: CDR1 SEHNR, CDR2 FQNEAQ (reference sequence). The CDR3 sequence: CASTLGRMQFF. The CDR3 region has the DNA TGTGCCAGCACCTTAGGGAGAATGCAGTTCTTC.

The V call is TRBV6-2 or TRBV6-3, the J call TRBJ1-3; 8 positions match TRBD1. V trimming: 0 bases; J trimming: 4 bases; junction bases outside the gene matches: 11. CDR1 and CDR2 (germline): MNHEY, SVGEGT. CDR3 length: 18 residues. The CDR3 loop is CASSYSKGQGASGNTIYF. The CDR3 DNA is TGTGCCAGCAGTTACTCGAAAGGGCAGGGGGCTTCAGGAAACACCATATATTTT.

This clonotype was counted ten times or more. This sequence joins TRBV27 and TRBJ2-2, with TRBD1 matching 11 bases. CDR1 MNHEY and CDR2 SMNVEV come from the germline V gene (reference sequence). CDR3 length: 16 amino acids. V lost 2 bases to trimming and J lost 8 bases; unmatched junction nucleotides: 7. The CDR3 region has the DNA TGTGCCAGCAGTTTAATGGACAGGGGGCTATCAGGGGAGCTGTTTTTT. Translation gives CASSLMDRGLSGELFF.

This clonotype showed up many times. The chain joins TRBV15 to TRBJ2-3, with D tentatively TRBD2 (5 bases). The germline V gene encodes CDR1 LNHNV and CDR2 YYDKDF (reference sequence). This CDR3 comprises 13 residues. Trimming cost V 0 bases and J 8 bases, with 9 bases left between them. CDR3 nucleotide sequence: TGTGCCACCAGCAGAGATATGGAGGCTACGCAGTATTTT. Encoded protein: CATSRDMEATQYF.

The table lists this clonotype with many counts. V gene TRBV27 combines with J gene TRBJ2-1, with 11 bases lining up with TRBD2. Germline V lookup: CDR1 MNHEY, CDR2 SMNVEV (reference sequence). The CDR3 length is 17 residues. Germline trimming cut 2 bases from V and 7 bases from J; bases unmatched to any gene: 10. CDR3 in DNA: TGTGCCAGCAGTTTACGAGGCCCTGGACTAGCGGGTAATGAGCAGTTCTTC. As protein: CASSLRGPGLAGNEQFF.

This clonotype appeared many times. The rearrangement joins TRBV20-1 to TRBJ1-3; D uncertain. CDR1 DFQATT and CDR2 SNEGSKA come from the germline V gene (reference sequence). The V end lost 0 bases, the J end lost 0 bases, and 6 bases lay between the germline ends. The length of the CDR3 is 14 residues. CDR3 DNA: TGCAGTGCTAGAGATCCAGGCTCTGGAAACACCATATATTTT. Translating gives CSARDPGSGNTIYF.

Many counts were recorded for this clonotype. The J gene is TRBJ2-5, the V gene TRBV6-1; TRBD2 agrees at 8 bases. The CDR3 has 16 amino acids. V shed 5 bases and J 4 bases; nucleotides not matched to a gene: 12. Germline V gene lookup returns CDR1 MNHNS and CDR2 SASEGT. The CDR3 region has the DNA TGTGCCAGCAGTTCCAAAGCGGGAGCCATGCGAGAGACCCAGTACTTC. Protein: CASSSKAGAMRETQYF.

The table lists this clonotype with many counts. The chain couples TRBV14 to TRBJ2-1; no definite D call. This CDR3 has 14 residues. Germline assignment: CDR1 SGHDN and CDR2 FVKESK. The germline V and J ends were trimmed by 4 bases and 6 bases, with 13 bases remaining between them. The CDR3 loop reads CASSPLDTRNEQFF. CDR3 DNA sequence: TGTGCCAGCAGCCCGTTAGACACCCGCAATGAGCAGTTCTTC.

A note on this clonotype: A read error may account for a junction end that differs from germline. The CDR3 nucleotides are TGTGCCGGCAGTCCTGACACCGGGGAGCTGTTTTTT. Translating it yields CAGSPDTGELFF. The rearrangement links TRBV12-3 or TRBV12-4 to TRBJ2-2; D call uncertain. CDR3 length equals 12 residues.

The V gene is TRBV7-6, the J gene TRBJ2-3; 7 nucleotides align to TRBD2. Germline lookup yields CDR1 SGHVS and CDR2 FNYEAQ. The CDR3 sequence is 16 residues long. With V trimmed by 6 bases and J by 7 bases, 16 bases remained unmatched. The DNA for the CDR3 is TGTGCCAGCAGAAAACTAGCGTGGGAGGCCCCATATACGCAGTATTTT. Translated: CASRKLAWEAPYTQYF. Filled out from reference TRBV7-6 and TRBJ2-3, the complete variable domain reads GAGVSQSPRYKVTKRGQDVALRCDPISGHVSLYWYRQALGQGPEFLTYFNYEAQQDKSGLPNDRFSAERPEGSISTLTIQRTEQRDSAMYRCASRKLAWEAPYTQYFGPGTRLTVL.

This clonotype was detected ten times or more. The chain has TRBV15 and TRBJ2-5; D possibly uses TRBD1 or TRBD2 (5 bases each). This CDR3 comprises 15 residues. V was shortened by 1 base and J by 4 bases, with 13 bases between the two germline ends. Per germline, CDR1 LNHNV and CDR2 YYDKDF (reference sequence). The CDR3 coding sequence is TGTGCCACCAGCAGAGGTACTCCGGGACGAGAGACCCAGTACTTC. Its translation is CATSRGTPGRETQYF.